This T cell receptor beta chain was observed in a study of T cell responses to AZD1222 COVID-19 vaccine. The CDR3 runs 15 residues. Germline CDR1 is SGHRS and CDR2 is YFSETQ. Trimming took 2 bases from V and 2 from J; bases not matched to a gene: 3. General observations from the study: Increases in Spike-specific TCR breadth and depth were seen after two AZD1222 doses. Clonal diversity was possibly underestimated; the donors were predominantly white British and more often female. Baseline seropositivity occurred in only a handful of AZD1222 recipients. Researchers took repertoire samples only after the peak T cell response had come.

Concerning this clone: Its matching antigen is unknown.

Measured with immunoSEQ multiplex PCR; TCRdb has only the in-frame clones, and not every one. The table records some 170,000 clones, 80% to 90% of them present only once. The input for sequencing was peripheral blood, taken 28 days after the second dose of the MenACWY control vaccine. The rearrangement uses TRBV5-1 and TRBJ2-1, with 8 positions matching TRBD2. This receptor was identified in an adult who received the MenACWY meningococcal vaccine as a control. The CDR3 DNA is TGCGCCAGCAGCTTAACTAGCGGAGCCTACAATGAGCAGTTCTTC. It codes for CASSLTSGAYNEQFF.